This passage covers 20 T cell receptor beta chains from one sample sequenced in a study of vaccination effects on CD4 cells after COVID-19. Their antigens are not known. Clones were sequenced by immunoSEQ multiplex PCR, and TCRdb holds only the in-frame ones, with some missing. The sample yields 65,000 to 80,000 clones, 77% seen once. Investigators separated out CD4+ T cells once around 10 days of culture had passed. The material sequenced was CD4+ T cells from PBMCs cultured without peptide, taken before COVID-19 vaccination. The receptors were sampled from a human donor who received a COVID-19 vaccine.

In DNA form, the CDR3 reads TGTGCCAGCAGGTTGACGTCTAGCGGGGACTCACATACGCAGTATTTT. Translated: CASRLTSSGDSHTQYF. This chain joins TRBV2 and TRBJ2-3; 9 positions match TRBD2. The CDR3 length is 16 residues. The germline CDR1 and CDR2 sequences are SNHLY and FYNNEI. Trimming at V came to 6 bases and at J to 7 bases, leaving 14 bases not matched to a gene. The full variable domain, in which reference TRBV2 and TRBJ2-3 provide the parts outside the CDR3, is EPEVTQTPSHQVTQMGQEVILRCVPISNHLYFYWYRQILGQKVEFLVSFYNNEISEKSEIFDDQFSVERPDGSNFTLKIRSTKLEDSAMYFCASRLTSSGDSHTQYFGPGTRLTVL.

The chain uses TRBV9 and TRBJ2-3; 8 bases match TRBD2. Germline lookup yields CDR1 SGDLS and CDR2 YYNGEE. The junction had 10 bases not matched to a gene; V was cut back by 4 bases and J by 3 bases. This CDR3 is 16 amino acids long. The CDR3 loop reads CASSTRGGDGTDTQYF. Here the CDR3 DNA reads TGTGCCAGCAGCACCCGGGGGGGGGATGGTACAGATACGCAGTATTTT.

The chain has TRBV2 and TRBJ1-6; D unresolved. V dropped 9 bases and J dropped 10 bases, with 7 bases sitting between them. Germline V gene lookup returns CDR1 SNHLY and CDR2 FYNNEI. The CDR3 is 10 amino acids. The chain's CDR3 is CASGKSPLHF. The CDR3 DNA reads TGTGCCAGTGGAAAATCACCCCTCCACTTT.

This chain joins TRBV25-1 and TRBJ1-1; D is perhaps TRBD1 (5 bases). This CDR3 comprises 14 residues. CDR1 is MGHDK and CDR2 is SYGVNS in the germline V gene. Between the trimmed V and J ends, which lost 2 bases and 1 base, there was a span of 8 bases. The CDR3 DNA reads TGTGCCAGCAGTGAAGTGGGACCGAACACTGAAGCTTTCTTT. Translation gives CASSEVGPNTEAFF.

This chain joins TRBV19 and TRBJ2-5; 8 bases align to TRBD2. Germline loops: CDR1 LNHDA, CDR2 SQIVND (reference sequence). V was clipped by 2 bases and J by 4 bases; unmatched bases: 3. The length of the CDR3 is 14 residues. The CDR3, as DNA: TGTGCCAGTAGTATACGGCTAGCGGGAGAGACCCAGTACTTC. This codes for CASSIRLAGETQYF.

The chain employs TRBV2 and TRBJ1-6; tentatively, D is TRBD1 (6 bases). Germline V lookup: CDR1 SNHLY, CDR2 FYNNEI. CDR3 length equals 15 residues. V dropped 5 bases and J dropped 12 bases, with 20 bases sitting between them. The CDR3 DNA reads TGTGCCAGCAGTTTCGGTCGGCAGGGGCTAGTACCCCTCCACTTT. This codes for CASSFGRQGLVPLHF.

This clone is a singleton in its sample. CDR3 nucleotides: TGCGCCAGCAGCTTGGGCGGGGGGACCACAGATACGCAGTATTTT. It encodes CASSLGGGTTDTQYF. The chain has TRBV5-1 and TRBJ2-3; TRBD2 matches 8 bases. CDR1 and CDR2 (germline): SGHRS, YFSETQ. The CDR3 is made up of 15 amino acids. With V trimmed by 0 bases and J by 2 bases, 2 bases remained unmatched. Full variable domain (rest looked up from reference TRBV5-1 and TRBJ2-3): KAGVTQTPRYLIKTRGQQVTLSCSPISGHRSVSWYQQTPGQGLQFLFEYFSETQRNKGNFPGRFSGRQFSNSRSEMNVSTLELGDSALYLCASSLGGGTTDTQYFGPGTRLTVL.

The chain carries TRBV6-1 and TRBJ1-6; possibly TRBD1 for D (6 bases). This CDR3 spans 15 amino acids. CDR1 MNHNS and CDR2 SASEGT come from the germline V gene. Trimming stripped 2 bases from V and 4 bases from J, with 9 bases between. The CDR3: CASSERRGYNSPLHF. The DNA for the CDR3 is TGTGCCAGCAGTGAACGGAGGGGGTATAATTCACCCCTCCACTTT.

CDR3 protein: CASSFGRATNTEAFF. The CDR3 DNA is TGTGCCAGCAGTTTCGGTCGGGCTACGAACACTGAAGCTTTCTTT. The chain joins TRBV27 to TRBJ1-1, with D hard to call. The CDR3 has 15 amino acids. Germline CDR1 reads MNHEY; CDR2 reads SMNVEV (reference sequence). Trimming shortened V by 3 bases and J by 1 base, and 12 bases separated the two germline ends.

V usage is TRBV5-4 and J usage is TRBJ1-2; no firm D call. From germline, CDR1 is SGHNT and CDR2 YYREEE (reference sequence). Trimming cost V 4 bases and J 4 bases, with 17 bases left between them. The CDR3 is 15 amino acids. DNA for the CDR3: TGTGCCAGCAGCGACGGTCCGGGGATGACCTATGGCTACACCTTC. Translating gives CASSDGPGMTYGYTF.

This clone was recorded only once. The rearrangement links TRBV10-2 to TRBJ1-1; 9 nucleotides match TRBD1. V was clipped by 7 bases and J by 4 bases; unmatched bases: 4. The CDR3 length is 13 residues. CDR1 is WSHSY, CDR2 SAAADI, per germline. The CDR3 reads CASTGQGFTEAFF. CDR3 nucleotides: TGCGCCAGCACCGGACAGGGGTTCACTGAAGCTTTCTTT.

The V gene is TRBV5-1, the J gene TRBJ2-3; D gene ambiguous. The CDR3 runs to 15 residues. V lost 0 bases and J 4 bases, leaving 12 bases between the germline ends. Germline CDR1 and CDR2: SGHRS and YFSETQ. The CDR3 nucleotides read TGCGCCAGCAGCTTGGAAGAACGAAGTTCAGATACGCAGTATTTT. This sequence encodes CASSLEERSSDTQYF.

Only a few counts were recorded for this clone. This chain connects TRBV6-2 or TRBV6-3 to TRBJ1-6, with 12 bases lining up with TRBD1. The junction had 8 bases not matched to a gene; V was cut back by 5 bases and J by 9 bases. Germline V gene data show CDR1 as MNHEY and CDR2 as SVGEGT. The CDR3 runs 16 residues. The CDR3: CASSAWDRGHSSPLHF. The CDR3 nucleotides read TGTGCCAGCAGTGCTTGGGACAGGGGGCATTCTTCACCCCTCCACTTT.

In this sample, this clone turned up a few times. The chain combines TRBV11-2 with TRBJ1-6, with D maybe TRBD1 (5 bases). The V gene's germline CDR1 is SGHAT and CDR2 FQNNGV. The CDR3 consists of 14 residues. Trimming stripped 5 bases from V and 14 bases from J, with 19 bases between. The CDR3 DNA follows: TGTGCCAGCAGCGAACAGGTGGGGAAATGGGCCCTCCACTTT. As protein: CASSEQVGKWALHF.

This chain uses TRBV6-5 with TRBJ1-2; no clear D. V lost 8 bases and J lost 4, with 14 bases in between. The CDR3 has 13 amino acids. Germline V lookup: CDR1 MNHEY, CDR2 SVGAGI. The CDR3 coding sequence is TGTGCCAGCCGGAACTCTGGCTCCTATGGCTACACCTTC. Encoded protein: CASRNSGSYGYTF.

This sequence joins TRBV6-5 and TRBJ1-2; no firm D call. Trimming stripped 6 bases from V and 2 bases from J, with 13 bases between. CDR1 is MNHEY and CDR2 is SVGAGI in the germline V gene. The CDR3 has 14 amino acids. CDR3 region: CASRRESENYGYTF. CDR3 bases: TGTGCCAGCAGGAGGGAGTCGGAGAACTATGGCTACACCTTC.

The genes are TRBV19 and TRBJ1-1; tentatively, D is TRBD1 (6 bases). There are 15 residues in the CDR3. Germline V gene lookup returns CDR1 LNHDA and CDR2 SQIVND (reference sequence). Between the trimmed V and J ends, which lost 1 base and 8 bases, there was a span of 17 bases. DNA of the CDR3: TGTGCCAGTAGTATAGGGACAGCCCGGGGGTCCGAAGCTTTCTTT. Amino acids: CASSIGTARGSEAFF.

The chain joins TRBV24-1 to TRBJ1-1; D gene uncertain. V dropped 2 bases and J dropped 6 bases, with 12 bases sitting between them. In germline, CDR1 is KGHDR, CDR2 SFDVKD. The CDR3 length is 14 residues. This CDR3 is CATSDSRRAPEAFF. For the CDR3, the DNA is TGTGCCACCAGTGATTCTCGCCGAGCCCCTGAAGCTTTCTTT.

The chain combines TRBV28 with TRBJ1-2; 7 nucleotides align to TRBD1. This CDR3 region has 14 residues. V lost 10 bases to trimming and J lost 3 bases; unmatched junction nucleotides: 11. Per germline, CDR1 MDHEN and CDR2 SYDVKM. The DNA of the CDR3 is TGTGCCATCGATCGACAGGGATTTTACTATGGCTACACCTTC. Residues: CAIDRQGFYYGYTF.

The rearrangement links TRBV3-1 (or the pseudogene TRBV3-2) to TRBJ2-1; D remains unclear. The CDR3 consists of 13 residues. Germline lookup yields CDR1 LGHDT and CDR2 YNNKEL (reference sequence). With 4 bases removed from V and 2 bases from J, the gap between germline ends came to 6 bases. The CDR3, as DNA: TGTGCCAGCAGCCCACGTACCTACAATGAGCAGTTCTTC. Residues: CASSPRTYNEQFF.